This TCR beta chain was recovered during a study of T cell responses to AZD1222 COVID-19 vaccine. Study-wide points: There were repertoire samples only from the period after the peak T cell response. Once two AZD1222 doses were given, Spike-specific TCR breadth and depth went up. Nearly half of spike-specific TCRs reportedly target variant regions that are unmutated in the B.1.351 and B.1.1.7 variants. Vaccine-associated CD4 TCRs spanned spike, dominant at 160-218 and 743-854.

The CDR3 loop spans 14 amino acids. Trimming cost V 3 bases and J 0 bases; bases outside gene matches: 1. Germline CDR1 is SNHLY and CDR2 is FYNNEI. The table came from immunoSEQ multiplex PCR; TCRdb's copy has only in-frame clones and leaves some out. The sample records over 130,000 clones, roughly nine tenths being singletons. A word on this clone: Antigen: not known.

The sequence was collected from an adult who received the MenACWY meningococcal vaccine as a control. Sequences were derived from peripheral blood, sampled 28 days after the second dose of the MenACWY control vaccine. The chain uses TRBV2 and TRBJ1-1, with 7 positions matching TRBD1. CDR3 in amino acids: CASSERGLNTEAFF. CDR3 DNA: TGTGCCAGCAGTGAGAGGGGGCTGAACACTGAAGCTTTCTTT.